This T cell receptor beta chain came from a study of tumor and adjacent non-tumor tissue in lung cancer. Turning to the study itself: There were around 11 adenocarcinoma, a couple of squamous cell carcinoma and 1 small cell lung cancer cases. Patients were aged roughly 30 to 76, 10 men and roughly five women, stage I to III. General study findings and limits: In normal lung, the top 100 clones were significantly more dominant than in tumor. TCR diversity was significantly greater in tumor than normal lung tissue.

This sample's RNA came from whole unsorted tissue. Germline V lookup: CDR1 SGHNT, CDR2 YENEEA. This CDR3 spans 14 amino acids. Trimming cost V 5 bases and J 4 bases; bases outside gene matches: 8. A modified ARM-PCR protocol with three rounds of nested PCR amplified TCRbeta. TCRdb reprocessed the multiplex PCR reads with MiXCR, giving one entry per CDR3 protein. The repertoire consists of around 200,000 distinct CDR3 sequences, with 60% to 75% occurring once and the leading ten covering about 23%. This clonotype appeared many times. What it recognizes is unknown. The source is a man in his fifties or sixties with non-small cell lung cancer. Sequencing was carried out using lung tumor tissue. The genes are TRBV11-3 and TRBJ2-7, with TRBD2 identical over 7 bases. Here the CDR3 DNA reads TGTGCCAGCAGCCCCCGAGCGGGATGGTACGAGCAGTACTTC. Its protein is CASSPRAGWYEQYF.